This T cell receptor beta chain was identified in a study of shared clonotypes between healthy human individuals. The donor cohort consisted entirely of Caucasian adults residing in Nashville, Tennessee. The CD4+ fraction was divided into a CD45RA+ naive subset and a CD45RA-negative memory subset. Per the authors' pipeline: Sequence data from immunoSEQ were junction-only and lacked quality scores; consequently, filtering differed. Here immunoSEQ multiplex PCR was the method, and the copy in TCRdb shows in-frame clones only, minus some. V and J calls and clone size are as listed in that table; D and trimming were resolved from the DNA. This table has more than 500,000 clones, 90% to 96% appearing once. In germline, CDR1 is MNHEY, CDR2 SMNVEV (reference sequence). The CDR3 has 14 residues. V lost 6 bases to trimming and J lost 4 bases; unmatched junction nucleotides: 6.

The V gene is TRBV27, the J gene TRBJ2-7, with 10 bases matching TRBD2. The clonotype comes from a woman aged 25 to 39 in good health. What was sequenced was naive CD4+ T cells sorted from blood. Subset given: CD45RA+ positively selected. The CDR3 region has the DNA TGTGCCAGCAGCCGACGACTAGCGGGTTACGAGCAGTACTTC. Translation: CASSRRLAGYEQYF.